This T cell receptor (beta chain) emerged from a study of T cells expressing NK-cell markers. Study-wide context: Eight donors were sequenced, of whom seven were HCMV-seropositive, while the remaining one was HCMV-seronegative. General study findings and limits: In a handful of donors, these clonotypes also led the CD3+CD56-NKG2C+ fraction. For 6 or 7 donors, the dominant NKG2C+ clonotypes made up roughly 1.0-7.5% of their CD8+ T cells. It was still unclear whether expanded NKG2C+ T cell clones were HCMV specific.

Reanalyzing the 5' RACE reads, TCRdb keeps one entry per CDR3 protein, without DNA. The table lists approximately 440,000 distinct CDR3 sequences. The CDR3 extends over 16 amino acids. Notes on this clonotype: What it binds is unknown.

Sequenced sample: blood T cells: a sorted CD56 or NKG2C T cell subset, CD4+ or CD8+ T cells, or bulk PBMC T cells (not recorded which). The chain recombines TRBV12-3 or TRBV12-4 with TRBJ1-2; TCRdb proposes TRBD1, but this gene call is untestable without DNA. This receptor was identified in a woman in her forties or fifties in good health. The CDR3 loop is CASRPNTGGGFYGYTF.